This TCR beta chain originates from a study of neurological immune-mediated disorders. A single run covered 15-18 subjects with over 170 million TCR-beta sequences. Using its own MiXCR run on the 5' RACE reads, TCRdb lists one record per CDR3 protein. This table has fewer than 25,000 distinct CDR3 sequences, 10% to 15% appearing once. This clonotype showed up many times. Losses at the gene ends were 5 bases for V and 3 bases for J; bases not matched to a gene: 5. From germline, CDR1 is SGHRS and CDR2 YFSETQ. The CDR3 consists of 15 residues. Sequencing was done on a sample of PBMCs. The chain joins TRBV5-1 to TRBJ2-2; 9 nucleotides line up with TRBD1. This clonotype was sampled from a woman in her sixties or seventies with HTLV-1-associated myelopathy (HAM/TSP). For the CDR3, the DNA is TGCGCCAGCAGACCCAGGACAGGGGACACCGGGGAGCTGTTTTTT. It encodes CASRPRTGDTGELFF.